This T cell receptor beta chain derives from a study of cytomegalovirus exposure and HLA in healthy donors. CDR1 MNHEY and CDR2 SMNVEV come from the germline V gene (reference sequence). Trimming took off 3 bases at V and 1 base at J, with 9 bases between the two ends. The CDR3 totals 14 residues. 60 Vbeta and 13 Jbeta primers were used in PCR. Clones were sequenced by immunoSEQ multiplex PCR, and TCRdb holds only the in-frame ones, with some missing. The table includes 150,000 to 200,000 clones, approximately 84% detected once. Sequenced: PBMCs. J is TRBJ1-1 and V is TRBV27; D call uncertain. This sequence originates from a boy younger than 18 in good health and CMV-seronegative. Written as DNA, the CDR3 is TGTGCCAGCAGTTTCCACTTCGGGAACACTGAAGCTTTCTTT. Amino acids: CASSFHFGNTEAFF.